This entry lists 19 T cell receptor beta chains sequenced from one sample in a study of cytomegalovirus exposure and HLA in healthy donors. TCRdb's copy holds only in-frame clones and misses some; the assay was immunoSEQ multiplex PCR. The table records approximately 180,000 clones, around nine tenths of them present only once. Sequencing input: PBMCs. These receptors were collected from a man aged 18 to 29 in good health and CMV-seropositive.

This rearrangement joins TRBV7-9 to TRBJ2-2, with D possibly matching TRBD2 (5 bases). Trimming removed 1 base from V and 5 bases from J, with 11 bases in between. Germline loops: CDR1 SEHNR, CDR2 FQNEAQ (reference sequence). CDR3 length equals 15 residues. CDR3 coding DNA: TGTGCCAGCAGCTTAGGGGGAGTTAGAACCGGGGAGCTGTTTTTT. Amino acid sequence: CASSLGGVRTGELFF. The whole variable domain, remainder taken from reference TRBV7-9 and TRBJ2-2, is DTGVSQNPRHKITKRGQNVTFRCDPISEHNRLYWYRQTLGQGPEFLTYFQNEAQLEKSRLLSDRFSAERPKGSFSTLEIQRTEQGDSAMYLCASSLGGVRTGELFFGEGSRLTVL.

The CDR3 bases are TGTGCCAGCAGCCCGCAACTAGCGGGAGAGGGGACAGATACGCAGTATTTT. Protein: CASSPQLAGEGTDTQYF. The chain joins TRBV7-9 to TRBJ2-3; 11 bases fit TRBD2. Germline V lookup: CDR1 SEHNR, CDR2 FQNEAQ (reference sequence). The CDR3 has 17 residues. The V segment lost 5 bases and the J segment 3 bases; nucleotides outside the gene matches: 10.

This clone was observed a handful of times. The chain couples TRBV5-6 to TRBJ2-7, with D perhaps TRBD2 (6 bases). V was trimmed by 4 bases and J by 3 bases, leaving 11 bases between them. This CDR3 is built from 13 residues. From germline, CDR1 is SGHDT and CDR2 YYEEEE. The CDR3 bases are TGTGCCAGCAGCGGTTCGGGGGTCTACGAGCAGTACTTC. It specifies CASSGSGVYEQYF.

The J gene is TRBJ1-4, the V gene TRBV4-1, with 7 bases that match TRBD1. Per the germline V gene, CDR1 is MGHRA and CDR2 is YSYEKL. V lost 4 bases and J lost 13; bases outside the gene matches: 12. This CDR3 comprises 14 residues. The CDR3 DNA follows: TGCGCCAGCAGCCCGAACGACAGGGATGTAAGACTGTTTTTT. Protein sequence: CASSPNDRDVRLFF.

This chain uses TRBV19 with TRBJ2-7; D remains ambiguous. Trimming took off 5 bases at V and 2 bases at J, with 13 bases between the two ends. Germline assignment: CDR1 LNHDA and CDR2 SQIVND (reference sequence). This CDR3 is built from 14 residues. The chain's CDR3 is CASSSGLGTYEQYF. The DNA of the CDR3 is TGTGCCAGTAGTTCGGGTCTAGGAACCTACGAGCAGTACTTC.

This rearrangement joins TRBV28 to TRBJ2-7, with 7 nucleotides matching TRBD1. The trim removed 3 bases at V and 6 bases at J, leaving 8 bases unmatched. The CDR3 consists of 14 residues. Looked up from germline, CDR1 is MDHEN and CDR2 is SYDVKM. The CDR3 sequence is CASSFSGGLREQYF. The CDR3 DNA is TGTGCCAGCAGTTTTTCAGGGGGTTTGCGCGAGCAGTACTTC.

The rearrangement joins TRBV11-1 to TRBJ2-3; tentative D call: TRBD2 (5 bases). This CDR3 spans 14 amino acids. Germline CDR1 and CDR2: SGHAT and FQDESV (reference sequence). Trimming stripped 1 base from V and 2 bases from J, with 7 bases between. The CDR3 protein is CASSLGLATDTQYF. The CDR3 nucleotides are TGTGCCAGCAGCTTAGGGCTAGCCACAGATACGCAGTATTTT.

This clone was detected a few times. The chain carries TRBV7-9 and TRBJ1-5; 9 positions agree with TRBD1. V was pared by 3 bases and J by 6 bases, with 9 bases of the junction left unmatched. Germline CDR1 and CDR2: SEHNR and FQNEAQ (reference sequence). The CDR3 has 16 residues. As DNA, the CDR3 is TGTGCCAGCAGCTTTGATCCGGGACAGGGTGCTCAGCCCCAGCATTTT. It is translated as CASSFDPGQGAQPQHF.

The chain carries TRBV28 and TRBJ2-1; 7 nucleotides agree with TRBD2. Germline V lookup: CDR1 MDHEN, CDR2 SYDVKM. J was trimmed by 4 bases and V by 8 bases; bases with no gene match: 8. The CDR3 contains 14 residues. Here the CDR3 reads CASWGGTSYNEQFF. The CDR3 nucleotides read TGTGCCAGCTGGGGGGGAACCTCTTACAATGAGCAGTTCTTC.

This clone appeared once. The chain combines TRBV5-1 with TRBJ1-4; 9 bases line up with TRBD1. J lost 8 bases, V lost 4 bases, and 9 bases had no gene match. The CDR3 loop spans 15 amino acids. Germline loops: CDR1 SGHRS, CDR2 YFSETQ. The CDR3 loop is CASSPVTGQGEKLFF. CDR3 coding DNA: TGCGCCAGCAGCCCCGTTACGGGACAGGGCGAAAAACTGTTTTTT.

This clone was detected once. The chain is built from TRBV25-1 and TRBJ2-3; D gene unclear. CDR3 length equals 13 residues. V was cut by 2 bases and J by 6 bases, with 9 bases left in between. CDR1 and CDR2 from the germline V gene are MGHDK and SYGVNS. The CDR3 is CASSEGWADTQYF. The CDR3 nucleotides read TGTGCCAGCAGTGAAGGGTGGGCGGATACGCAGTATTTT.

The CDR3 DNA reads as TGTGCCAGCAGCTCAGGGGAAACAGAGACCCAGTACTTC. Its translation: CASSSGETETQYF. This chain joins TRBV7-9 and TRBJ2-5, with D maybe TRBD1 (6 bases). The CDR3 sequence is 13 residues long. Deletions cut 4 bases from V and 4 bases from J, with 10 bases between. Germline V gene data show CDR1 as SEHNR and CDR2 as FQNEAQ (reference sequence). The full variable domain, with the rest looked up from reference TRBV7-9 and TRBJ2-5, is DTGVSQNPRHKITKRGQNVTFRCDPISEHNRLYWYRQTLGQGPEFLTYFQNEAQLEKSRLLSDRFSAERPKGSFSTLEIQRTEQGDSAMYLCASSSGETETQYFGPGTRLLVL.

This clone was seen only once. The rearrangement links TRBV28 to TRBJ1-1; 8 bases align to TRBD1. V dropped 6 bases and J dropped 3; count of bases not matched to a gene: 9. Germline lookup yields CDR1 MDHEN and CDR2 SYDVKM. The CDR3 is 15 residues long. The CDR3 DNA follows: TGTGCCAGCAGGCCACCCCCGACAGGGGACACTGAAGCTTTCTTT. Amino acid sequence: CASRPPPTGDTEAFF.

This chain uses TRBV5-4 with TRBJ2-3; TRBD2 is a possible D gene (6 bases). Germline V gene lookup returns CDR1 SGHNT and CDR2 YYREEE (reference sequence). Trimming cost V 5 bases and J 1 base, with 17 bases left between them. The CDR3 sequence is 16 residues long. In DNA form, the CDR3 reads TGTGCCAGCAGACCGGGACTTTTTCCCCGCACAGATACGCAGTATTTT. Its protein product is CASRPGLFPRTDTQYF.

The V and J genes are TRBV13 and TRBJ2-7, with a possible D match to TRBD2 (5 bases). V gave up 5 bases and J gave up 3 bases, with 17 bases separating them. CDR1 and CDR2 (germline): PRHDT, FYEKMQ (reference sequence). This CDR3 contains 15 residues. The CDR3 bases are TGTGCCAGCAGCCCTATCTGGAGTAGCGACTACGAGCAGTACTTC. Its translation is CASSPIWSSDYEQYF. The full variable domain, rest sourced from reference TRBV13 and TRBJ2-7, is AAGVIQSPRHLIKEKRETATLKCYPIPRHDTVYWYQQGPGQDPQFLISFYEKMQSDKGSIPDRFSAQQFSDYHSELNMSSLELGDSALYFCASSPIWSSDYEQYFGPGTRLTVT.

This chain joins TRBV6-4 and TRBJ2-2, with unresolved D. Germline V gene sequence: CDR1 MRHNA, CDR2 SNTAGT. V lost 4 bases and J lost 1, with 4 bases in between. The CDR3 is made up of 13 amino acids. Here the CDR3 DNA reads TGTGCCAGCAGTGCGGGGAACACCGGGGAGCTGTTTTTT. It codes for CASSAGNTGELFF.

V is TRBV11-2 and J is TRBJ1-3; D not certain. This CDR3 is built from 17 residues. The germline V and J ends were trimmed by 0 bases and 4 bases, with 16 bases remaining between them. The germline V gene has CDR1 SGHAT and CDR2 FQNNGV. CDR3 loop: CASSLDRLREAGNTIYF. The CDR3 nucleotides are TGTGCCAGCAGCTTAGATCGTCTTCGGGAAGCGGGAAACACCATATATTTT.

CDR3 residues: CASSLAGQGRSSYEQYF. CDR3 bases: TGCGCCAGCAGCTTGGCCGGACAGGGGAGGAGCTCCTACGAGCAGTACTTC. The chain recombines TRBV5-1 with TRBJ2-7, with 9 bases lining up with TRBD1. The CDR3 contains 17 residues. V trimming: 0 bases; J trimming: 0 bases; junction bases outside the gene matches: 7. The germline V gene has CDR1 SGHRS and CDR2 YFSETQ.

The J gene is TRBJ2-7, the V gene TRBV9; possible D gene TRBD2, 6 bases. In germline, CDR1 is SGDLS, CDR2 YYNGEE. Trimming pared 3 bases from V and 3 bases from J, leaving 10 bases between. This CDR3 is built from 13 residues. The CDR3: CASSGRGDYEQYF. The CDR3 DNA reads TGTGCCAGCAGCGGGAGGGGAGACTACGAGCAGTACTTC.